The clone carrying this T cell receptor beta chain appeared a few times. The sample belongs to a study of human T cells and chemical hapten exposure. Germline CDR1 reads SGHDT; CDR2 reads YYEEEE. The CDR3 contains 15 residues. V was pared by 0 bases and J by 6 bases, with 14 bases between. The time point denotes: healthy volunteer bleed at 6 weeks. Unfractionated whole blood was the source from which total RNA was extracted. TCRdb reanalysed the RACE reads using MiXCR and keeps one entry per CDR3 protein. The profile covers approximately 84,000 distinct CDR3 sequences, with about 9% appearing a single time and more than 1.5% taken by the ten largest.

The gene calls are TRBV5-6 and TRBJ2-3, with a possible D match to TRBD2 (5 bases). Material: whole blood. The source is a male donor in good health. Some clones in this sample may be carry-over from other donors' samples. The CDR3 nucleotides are TGTGCCAGCAGCTTGGGGGTCGGGAAATCGGATACGCAGTATTTT. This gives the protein CASSLGVGKSDTQYF.